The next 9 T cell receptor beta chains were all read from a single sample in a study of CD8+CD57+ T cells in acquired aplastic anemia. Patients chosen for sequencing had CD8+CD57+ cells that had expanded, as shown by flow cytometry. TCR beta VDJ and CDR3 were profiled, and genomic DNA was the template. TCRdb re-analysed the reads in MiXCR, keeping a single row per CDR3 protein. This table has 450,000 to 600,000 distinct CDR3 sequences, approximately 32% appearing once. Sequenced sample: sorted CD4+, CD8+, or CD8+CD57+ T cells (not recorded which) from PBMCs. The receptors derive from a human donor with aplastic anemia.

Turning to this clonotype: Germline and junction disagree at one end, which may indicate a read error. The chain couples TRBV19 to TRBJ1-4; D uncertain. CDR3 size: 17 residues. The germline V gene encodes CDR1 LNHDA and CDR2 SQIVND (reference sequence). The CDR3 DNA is TGTGCCAGTAGTATTGATAGGGCACCGGCAACTAGTGAAAAACTGTTTTTT. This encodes CASSIDRAPATSEKLFF.

The CDR3, as DNA: TGTGCCACCAGCAGCAGTTTGAAGGGCGATTCACCCCTCCACTTT. It codes for CATSSSLKGDSPLHF. The chain carries TRBV15 and TRBJ1-6, with D uncertain. V was trimmed by 3 bases and J by 8 bases, leaving 14 bases between them. Germline V gene sequence: CDR1 LNHNV, CDR2 YYDKDF (reference sequence). The CDR3 sequence is 15 residues long.

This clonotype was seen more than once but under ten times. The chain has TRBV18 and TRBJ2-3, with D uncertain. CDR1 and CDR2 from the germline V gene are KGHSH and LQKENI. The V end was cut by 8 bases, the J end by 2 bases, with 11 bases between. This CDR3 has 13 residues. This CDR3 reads CASLPQTTDTQYF. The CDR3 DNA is TGTGCCAGCCTTCCCCAGACCACAGATACGCAGTATTTT.

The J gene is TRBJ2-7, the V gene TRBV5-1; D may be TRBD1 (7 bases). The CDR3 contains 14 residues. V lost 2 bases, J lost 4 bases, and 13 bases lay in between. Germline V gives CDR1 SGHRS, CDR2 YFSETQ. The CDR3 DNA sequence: TGCGCCAGCAGCTTCAGGGGGAGGCAGTACGAGCAGTACTTC. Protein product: CASSFRGRQYEQYF.

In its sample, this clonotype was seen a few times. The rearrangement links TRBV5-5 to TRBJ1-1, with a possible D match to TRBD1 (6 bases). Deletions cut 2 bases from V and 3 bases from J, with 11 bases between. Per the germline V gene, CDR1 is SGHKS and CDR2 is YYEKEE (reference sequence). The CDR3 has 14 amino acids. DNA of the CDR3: TGTGCCAGCAGCTTTCCGAACAGGGACACTGAAGCTTTCTTT. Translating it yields CASSFPNRDTEAFF.

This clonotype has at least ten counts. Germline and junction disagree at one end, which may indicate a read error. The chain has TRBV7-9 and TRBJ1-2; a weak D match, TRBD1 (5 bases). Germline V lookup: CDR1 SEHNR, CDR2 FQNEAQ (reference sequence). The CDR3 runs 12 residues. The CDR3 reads CASSLGGDGYTF. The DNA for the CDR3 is TGCGCCAGCAGCTTGGGGGGGGACGGCTACACCTTC.

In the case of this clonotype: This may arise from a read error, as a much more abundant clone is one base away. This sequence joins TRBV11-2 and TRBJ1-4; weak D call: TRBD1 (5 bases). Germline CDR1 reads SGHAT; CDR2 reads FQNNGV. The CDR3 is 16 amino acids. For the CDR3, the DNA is TGTGCCAGCAGCTTAGACTACGGGACCAGCAATGAAAAACTGCTTTTT. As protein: CASSLDYGTSNEKLLF.

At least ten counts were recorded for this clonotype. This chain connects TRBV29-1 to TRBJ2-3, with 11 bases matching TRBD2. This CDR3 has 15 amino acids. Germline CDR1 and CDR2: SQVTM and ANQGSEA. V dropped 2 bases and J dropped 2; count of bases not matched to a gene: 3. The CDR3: CSVEKGLADTDTQYF. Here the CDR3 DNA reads TGCAGCGTTGAAAAGGGACTAGCGGACACAGATACGCAGTATTTT.

The CDR3 coding sequence is TGCAGCGTAGTAAGTTTGCGGAACACTGAAGCTTTCTTT. Its protein product is CSVVSLRNTEAFF. The chain couples TRBV29-1 to TRBJ1-1; unclear D gene. CDR1 is SQVTM and CDR2 is ANQGSEA in the germline V gene. Trimming removed 6 bases from V and 1 base from J, with 12 bases in between. This CDR3 region has 13 residues.